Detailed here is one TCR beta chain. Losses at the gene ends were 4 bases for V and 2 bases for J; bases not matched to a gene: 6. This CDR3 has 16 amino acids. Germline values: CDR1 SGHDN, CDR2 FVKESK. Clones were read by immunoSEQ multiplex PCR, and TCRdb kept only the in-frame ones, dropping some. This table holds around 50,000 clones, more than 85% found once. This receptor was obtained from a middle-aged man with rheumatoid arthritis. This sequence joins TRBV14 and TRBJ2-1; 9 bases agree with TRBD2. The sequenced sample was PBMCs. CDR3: CASSLGLALPYNEQFF. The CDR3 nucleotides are TGTGCCAGCAGCCTCGGACTAGCGCTTCCCTACAATGAGCAGTTCTTC. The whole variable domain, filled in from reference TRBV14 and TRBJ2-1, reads EAGVTQFPSHSVIEKGQTVTLRCDPISGHDNLYWYRRVMGKEIKFLLHFVKESKQDESGMPNNRFLAERTGGTYSTLKVQPAELEDSGVYFCASSLGLALPYNEQFFGPGTRLTVL.